One sample yielded the 24 T cell receptor beta chains listed below, sequenced in a study of tumor and adjacent non-tumor tissue in lung cancer. A modified ARM-PCR protocol with three rounds of nested PCR amplified TCRbeta. One entry per CDR3 protein results from TCRdb running MiXCR on the multiplex PCR reads. The table lists some 97,000 distinct CDR3 sequences, about 60% of them singletons. The template was RNA from unsorted bulk tissue. More than 3 cm separated this lung sample from the edge of the tumor. Sequencing used distant non-tumor lung tissue. The source is a man younger than 45 with non-small cell lung cancer.

This clonotype was detected ten times or more. V usage is TRBV28 and J usage is TRBJ1-4; weak D call: TRBD1 (6 bases). CDR1 MDHEN and CDR2 SYDVKM come from the germline V gene. The CDR3 covers 14 residues. V was clipped by 8 bases and J by 3 bases, with 13 bases between them. Written as DNA, the CDR3 is TGTGCCAGCTCCCCCGGGGGGCCTAATGAAAAACTGTTTTTT. This sequence encodes CASSPGGPNEKLFF.

The chain joins TRBV29-1 to TRBJ2-3; 12 bases match TRBD1. CDR1 and CDR2 from the germline V gene are SQVTM and ANQGSEA. The CDR3 has 16 amino acids. CDR3 in DNA: TGCAGTATTCCACCCCCGGGACAGGGGGCATCAGATACGCAGTATTTT. This sequence encodes CSIPPPGQGASDTQYF.

About this clonotype: A much bigger clone sits one base away, suggesting this may be a read error. This chain joins TRBV28 and TRBJ2-2; TRBD2 agrees at 8 bases. This CDR3 comprises 19 residues. V shed 8 bases and J 8 bases; nucleotides not matched to a gene: 25. Germline V gene lookup returns CDR1 MDHEN and CDR2 SYDVKM. In nucleotides, the CDR3 is TGTGCCAGCTGTCCCGTAGTCGGAGCGGGGGCCGCGATTTGGGGGGAGCTGTTTTTT. Protein: CASCPVVGAGAAIWGELFF.

CDR3 nucleotide sequence: TGTGCCAGCAGCTCCTTTCGGGGGCAGGGGAAGGTTGACTACACCTTC. Its protein is CASSSFRGQGKVDYTF. The V gene is TRBV11-2, the J gene TRBJ1-2, with D perhaps TRBD1 (6 bases). The germline V and J ends were trimmed by 4 bases and 10 bases, with 25 bases remaining between them. CDR1 SGHAT and CDR2 FQNNGV come from the germline V gene. The CDR3 extends over 16 amino acids.

Turning to this clonotype: The CDR3 ends on some other residue instead of the conserved phenylalanine or tryptophan, so this is likely a read error. This rearrangement joins TRBV4-1 to TRBJ1-2; no firm D call. The CDR3 loop spans 13 amino acids. Germline-derived CDR1 and CDR2 are MGHRA and YSYEKL. CDR3 loop: CTSSQFGAYGYTL. The CDR3 DNA sequence: TGCACCAGCAGCCAATTTGGAGCTTATGGCTACACCTTG.

This clonotype was detected only a few times. This chain joins TRBV7-9 and TRBJ2-2, with D tentatively TRBD1 (5 bases). CDR1 is SEHNR and CDR2 is FQNEAQ in the germline V gene (reference sequence). The CDR3 consists of 15 residues. Trimming pared 7 bases from V and 4 bases from J, leaving 16 bases between. CDR3 residues: CASKIQAGVTGELFF. CDR3 nucleotides: TGTGCCAGCAAAATACAGGCCGGAGTCACCGGGGAGCTGTTTTTT.

About this clonotype itself: Since no conserved phenylalanine or tryptophan closes the CDR3, a read error is the likely cause. V usage is TRBV20-1 and J usage is TRBJ1-1; D is unclear. Germline V gene lookup returns CDR1 DFQATT and CDR2 SNEGSKA (reference sequence). V was clipped by 6 bases and J by 5 bases, with 13 bases between them. This CDR3 is 12 amino acids long. This chain's CDR3 is CSAHSGGTEAFL. The CDR3, as DNA: TGCAGTGCCCACTCGGGTGGAACTGAAGCTTTCTTG.

The rearrangement uses TRBV6-5 and TRBJ1-6; no firm D call. Germline V gene data show CDR1 as MNHEY and CDR2 as SVGAGI. The CDR3 contains 15 residues. The V and J ends lost 6 bases and 7 bases respectively, with 16 bases between them. Here the CDR3 DNA reads TGTGCCAGCAGCCCCCAGCCCTCCAACAATTCACCCCTCCACTTT. This encodes CASSPQPSNNSPLHF.

The chain carries TRBV29-1 and TRBJ1-2; D uncertain. CDR1 SQVTM and CDR2 ANQGSEA come from the germline V gene. The CDR3 runs 13 residues. The V gene lost 4 bases and the J gene lost 4 bases, with 13 bases spanning the gap. The CDR3 region has the DNA TGCAGCGTTGTACTGGTAACTATCTATGGCTACACCTTC. Translating it yields CSVVLVTIYGYTF.

The gene calls are TRBV11-2 and TRBJ2-7, with D perhaps TRBD1 or TRBD2 (5 bases each). Trimming stripped 6 bases from V and 0 bases from J, with 12 bases between. This CDR3 spans 14 amino acids. Per the germline V gene, CDR1 is SGHAT and CDR2 is FQNNGV. In nucleotides, the CDR3 is TGTGCCAGCAGACTGGGACCAGCCTCCTACGAGCAGTACTTC. It codes for CASRLGPASYEQYF.

Points on this clonotype: At one boundary the junction diverges from the germline segment, which might be a read error. The chain employs TRBV29-1 and TRBJ1-5; 10 nucleotides line up with TRBD1. Germline V gene sequence: CDR1 SQVTM, CDR2 ANQGSEA. The CDR3 sequence is 13 residues long. CDR3: CTVGGQGGRSQHF. The CDR3 coding sequence is TGCACCGTTGGAGGACAGGGGGGTCGGTCCCAGCATTTT.

The chain is built from TRBV29-1 and TRBJ2-2; D is perhaps TRBD1 (6 bases). This CDR3 region has 15 residues. V lost 4 bases and J lost 1, with 13 bases in between. Germline loops: CDR1 SQVTM, CDR2 ANQGSEA. CDR3 nucleotides: TGCAGCGTTGTGAGGCAGGGGAGGAACACCGGGGAGCTGTTTTTT. Its protein product is CSVVRQGRNTGELFF.

With regard to this clonotype: A junction boundary mismatches the germline segment, possibly from a read error. The chain carries TRBV20-1 and TRBJ2-7, with D possibly being TRBD1 (5 bases). CDR3 length: 15 amino acids. Germline V gene sequence: CDR1 DFQATT, CDR2 SNEGSKA (reference sequence). The DNA of the CDR3 is TGCAATGCTAGAGGCGGACAAGGGAATTTCTACGAGCAGTACTTC. Translated, it gives CNARGGQGNFYEQYF.

For this clonotype: A much larger clone lies a single base off, so this may be a read error. The missing conserved phenylalanine or tryptophan at the end of this CDR3 makes a read error likely. This chain links TRBV5-6 with TRBJ2-5; D gene uncertain. Deletions cut 2 bases from V and 5 bases from J, with 4 bases between. This CDR3 spans 11 amino acids. Germline CDR1 SGHDT, CDR2 YYEEEE. Here the CDR3 DNA reads TGTGCCAGCAGCTTTGAGGAGACCCAGTACTAC. Encoded protein: CASSFEETQYY.

The chain links TRBV13 to TRBJ2-7; 8 nucleotides match TRBD2. V lost 6 bases to trimming and J lost 7 bases; unmatched junction nucleotides: 11. This CDR3 contains 14 residues. Looked up from germline, CDR1 is PRHDT and CDR2 is FYEKMQ (reference sequence). The CDR3 nucleotides read TGTGCCAGCAGTCTACGGGAGGGCAGTGTTGAGCAGTACTTC. It yields the protein CASSLREGSVEQYF.

Remarks on this clonotype: A read error is likely, as this CDR3 ends without the conserved phenylalanine or tryptophan. The rearrangement links TRBV11-1 to TRBJ2-7; D may be TRBD1 (5 bases). This CDR3 region has 13 residues. V lost 8 bases and J lost 3, with 14 bases in between. CDR1 is SGHAT, CDR2 FQDESV, per germline (reference sequence). For the CDR3, the DNA is TGTGCCAGCGGCTCCATCACAGGCTACGAGCAGTACTCC. It codes for CASGSITGYEQYS.

Details on this clonotype: Just one base apart from a much larger clone, this may be a read error. The chain carries TRBV12-5 and TRBJ1-6; TRBD1 agrees at 9 bases. Looked up from germline, CDR1 is LGHNT and CDR2 is FRNRAP. The CDR3 runs 14 residues. CDR3 loop: CVSGPGQGEAPLHF. CDR3 nucleotide sequence: TGTGTTAGTGGTCCGGGACAGGGCGAGGCACCCCTCCACTTT.

This clonotype appeared once. CDR3 amino acids: CASSAGQTGHYYEQYF. CDR3 sequence (DNA): TGTGCCAGCAGTGCAGGCCAGACAGGCCATTACTACGAGCAGTACTTC. The genes are TRBV6-6 and TRBJ2-7; a possible D gene is TRBD1 (6 bases). Trimming left V 5 bases short and J 3 bases short, with 20 bases between. CDR3 length: 16 amino acids. The germline V gene has CDR1 MNHNY and CDR2 SVGAGI (reference sequence).

This chain links TRBV11-3 with TRBJ2-7, with 10 bases identical to TRBD2. CDR3 size: 17 residues. The germline V gene encodes CDR1 SGHNT and CDR2 YENEEA. The CDR3 sequence is CDSSLWLAGEESYEQYF. Written as DNA, the CDR3 is TGTGACAGTAGCTTGTGGCTAGCGGGAGAAGAATCCTACGAGCAGTACTTC.

Details on this clonotype: A much larger clone sits a single nucleotide away, making a read error possible. The V call is TRBV20-1, the J call TRBJ1-5, with D maybe TRBD1 (6 bases). The CDR3 extends over 12 amino acids. Germline-derived CDR1 and CDR2 are DFQATT and SNEGSKA (reference sequence). Trimming shortened V by 4 bases and J by 11 bases, and 15 bases separated the two germline ends. The CDR3 coding sequence is TGCAGTGCTAAGGCAGGGGAGCAGACCCAGCATTTT. It codes for CSAKAGEQTQHF.

This clonotype was counted once. The rearrangement joins TRBV11-3 to TRBJ2-1; 10 nucleotides line up with TRBD1. Per germline, CDR1 SGHNT and CDR2 YENEEA. V trimming: 9 bases; J trimming: 8 bases; junction bases outside the gene matches: 10. This CDR3 has 14 amino acids. CDR3 in amino acids: CARSLGTGVYEQFF. DNA for the CDR3: TGTGCCAGGAGCCTCGGGACAGGGGTTTATGAGCAGTTCTTC.

This clonotype has only a few counts. A much more abundant neighbour one base away suggests this may be a read error. The chain is built from TRBV6-5 and TRBJ1-2, with D unresolved. This CDR3 region has 14 residues. Germline values: CDR1 MNHEY, CDR2 SVGAGI. The chain's CDR3 is CVSRSAGSDYGYTF. The CDR3 nucleotides read TGTGTCAGCAGGTCGGCGGGCAGCGACTATGGCTACACCTTC.

Comment on this clonotype: Its ends do not fully match the called genes, so a read error is possible. The chain carries TRBV11-2 and TRBJ2-2; 7 nucleotides line up with TRBD2. The CDR3 sequence is 16 residues long. Germline values: CDR1 SGHAT, CDR2 FQNNGV. This chain's CDR3 is CAGSLELAGESGELFF. The CDR3 region has the DNA TGTGCCGGCAGCTTAGAACTGGCGGGAGAATCCGGGGAGCTGTTTTTT.

This clonotype was counted a few times. This sequence joins TRBV6-2 or TRBV6-3 and TRBJ1-6, with unresolved D. V was pared by 6 bases and J by 6 bases, with 12 bases between. Germline CDR1 is MNHEY and CDR2 is SVGEGT. This CDR3 has 14 residues. CDR3 sequence reads: CASRKGQSNSPLHF. CDR3 coding DNA: TGTGCCAGCAGAAAAGGGCAGTCTAATTCACCCCTCCACTTT.